This T cell receptor beta chain was observed in a study of spatial heterogeneity in lung cancer. Study-wide context: TCR and UMI combinations that were unique each appeared, on average, more than ten times in raw reads.

Time point specified: sample taken at primary tumor resection. No cells were sorted before sequencing. The whole RNA sequenced was extracted from tumor, nontumor lung or frozen PBMC. The donors comprised 70 to 85 untreated early-stage non-small cell lung cancer patients. The CDR3 spans 14 residues. The J segment lost 6 bases and the V segment lost 5 bases, leaving 6 bases of the junction unmatched. Germline values: CDR1 MNHEY, CDR2 SMNVEV (reference sequence). TCRdb reprocessed the 5' RACE reads with MiXCR, giving one entry per CDR3 protein. The sample has approximately 81,000 distinct CDR3 sequences, about 12% seen once.

The rearrangement links TRBV27 to TRBJ1-5, with 8 bases that match TRBD1. This TCR was recovered from a male donor with early-stage non-small cell lung cancer. The material was PBMCs, obtained at surgery. The CDR3 DNA reads as TGTGCCAGCAGTCCGACAGGGGTCCGTCAGCCCCAGCATTTT. Translation gives CASSPTGVRQPQHF.